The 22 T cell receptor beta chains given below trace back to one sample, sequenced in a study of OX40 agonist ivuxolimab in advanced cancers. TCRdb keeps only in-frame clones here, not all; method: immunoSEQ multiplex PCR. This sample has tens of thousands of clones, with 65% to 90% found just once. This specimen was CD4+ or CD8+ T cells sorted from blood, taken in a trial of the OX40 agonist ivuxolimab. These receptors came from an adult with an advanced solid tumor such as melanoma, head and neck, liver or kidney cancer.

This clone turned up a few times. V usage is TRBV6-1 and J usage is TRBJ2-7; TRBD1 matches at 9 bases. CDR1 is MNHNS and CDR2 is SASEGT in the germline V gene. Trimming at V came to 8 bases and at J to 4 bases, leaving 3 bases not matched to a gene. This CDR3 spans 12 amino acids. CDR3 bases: TGTGCCAGCTCCGGGACAGGGTACGAGCAGTACTTC. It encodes CASSGTGYEQYF.

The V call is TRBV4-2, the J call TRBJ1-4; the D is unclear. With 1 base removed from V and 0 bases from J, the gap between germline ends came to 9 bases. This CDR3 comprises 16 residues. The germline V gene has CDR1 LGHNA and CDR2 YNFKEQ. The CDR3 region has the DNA TGTGCCAGCAGCCAAGCTGGGCGTGCAACTAATGAAAAACTGTTTTTT. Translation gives CASSQAGRATNEKLFF.

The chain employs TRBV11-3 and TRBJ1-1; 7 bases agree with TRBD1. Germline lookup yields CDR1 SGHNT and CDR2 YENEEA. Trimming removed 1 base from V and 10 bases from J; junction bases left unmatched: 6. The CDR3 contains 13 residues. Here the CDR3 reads CASSLGGDSRAFF. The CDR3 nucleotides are TGTGCCAGCAGCTTAGGGGGGGACAGCAGAGCTTTCTTT.

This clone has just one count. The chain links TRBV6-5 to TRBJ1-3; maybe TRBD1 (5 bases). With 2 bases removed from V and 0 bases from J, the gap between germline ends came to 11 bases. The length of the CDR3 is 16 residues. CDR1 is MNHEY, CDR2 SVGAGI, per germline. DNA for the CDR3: TGTGCCAGCAGTTACAGGGGTCCCCACTCTGGAAACACCATATATTTT. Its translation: CASSYRGPHSGNTIYF.

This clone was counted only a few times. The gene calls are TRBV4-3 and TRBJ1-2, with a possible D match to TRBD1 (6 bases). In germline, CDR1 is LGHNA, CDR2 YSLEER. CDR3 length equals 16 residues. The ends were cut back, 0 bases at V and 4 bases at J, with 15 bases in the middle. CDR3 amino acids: CASSQDWGGGGYGYTF. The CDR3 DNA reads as TGCGCCAGCAGCCAAGATTGGGGAGGGGGAGGCTATGGCTACACCTTC.

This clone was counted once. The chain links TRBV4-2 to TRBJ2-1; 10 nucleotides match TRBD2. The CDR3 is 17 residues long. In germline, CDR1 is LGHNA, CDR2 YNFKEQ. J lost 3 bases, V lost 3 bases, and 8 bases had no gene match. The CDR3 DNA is TGTGCCAGCAGCCAGGCGCTAGCGGGGGCCAACTACAATGAGCAGTTCTTC. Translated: CASSQALAGANYNEQFF.

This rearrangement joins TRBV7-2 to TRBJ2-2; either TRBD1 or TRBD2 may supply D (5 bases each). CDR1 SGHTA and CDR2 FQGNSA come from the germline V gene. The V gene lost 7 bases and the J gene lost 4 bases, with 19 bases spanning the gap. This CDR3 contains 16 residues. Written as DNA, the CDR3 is TGTGCCAGCACCTTCATGGGGGTACTGGGCACCGGGGAGCTGTTTTTT. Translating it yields CASTFMGVLGTGELFF.

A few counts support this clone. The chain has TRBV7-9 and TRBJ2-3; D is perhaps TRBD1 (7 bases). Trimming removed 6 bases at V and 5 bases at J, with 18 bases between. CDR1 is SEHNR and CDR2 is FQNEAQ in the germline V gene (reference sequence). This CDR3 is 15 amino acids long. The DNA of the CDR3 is TGTGCCAGCAGTGCGGGGTGGGCAGGGGGAGATACGCAGTATTTT. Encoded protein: CASSAGWAGGDTQYF.

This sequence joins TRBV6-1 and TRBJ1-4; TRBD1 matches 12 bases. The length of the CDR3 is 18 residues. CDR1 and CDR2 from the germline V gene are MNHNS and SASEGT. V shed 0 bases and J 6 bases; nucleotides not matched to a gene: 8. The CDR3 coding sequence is TGTGCCAGCAGTGAAGCCCCCGGGACAGGGGGCGGGCATGAAAAACTGTTTTTT. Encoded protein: CASSEAPGTGGGHEKLFF.

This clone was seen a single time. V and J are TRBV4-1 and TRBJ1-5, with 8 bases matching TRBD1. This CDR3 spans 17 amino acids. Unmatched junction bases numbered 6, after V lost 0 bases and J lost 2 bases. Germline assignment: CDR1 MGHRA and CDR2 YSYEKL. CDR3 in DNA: TGCGCCAGCAGCCAAGATCCTAGGGGACAGGGCAATCAGCCCCAGCATTTT. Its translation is CASSQDPRGQGNQPQHF.

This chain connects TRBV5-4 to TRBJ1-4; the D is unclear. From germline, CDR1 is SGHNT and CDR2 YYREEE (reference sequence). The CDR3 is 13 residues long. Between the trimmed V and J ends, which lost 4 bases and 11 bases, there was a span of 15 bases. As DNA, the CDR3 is TGTGCCAGCAGCACCCCTGATAGGGTGAAACTGTTTTTT. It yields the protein CASSTPDRVKLFF. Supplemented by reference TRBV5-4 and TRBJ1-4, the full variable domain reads ETGVTQSPTHLIKTRGQQVTLRCSSQSGHNTVSWYQQALGQGPQFIFQYYREEENGRGNFPPRFSGLQFPNYSSELNVNALELDDSALYLCASSTPDRVKLFFGSGTQLSVL.

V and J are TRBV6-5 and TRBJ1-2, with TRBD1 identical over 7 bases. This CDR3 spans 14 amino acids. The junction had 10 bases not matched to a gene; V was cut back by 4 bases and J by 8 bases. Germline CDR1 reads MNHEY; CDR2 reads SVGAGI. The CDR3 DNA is TGTGCCAGCAGTTTCCATGGAAGGGGGCGCGGCTACACCTTC. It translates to CASSFHGRGRGYTF.

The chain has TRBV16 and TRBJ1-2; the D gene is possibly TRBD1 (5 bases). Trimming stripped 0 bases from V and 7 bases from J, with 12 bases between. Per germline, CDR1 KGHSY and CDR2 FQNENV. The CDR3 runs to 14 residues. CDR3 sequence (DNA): TGTGCCAGCAGCCAATCAATGGGGGGATCTGGCTACACCTTC. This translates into CASSQSMGGSGYTF.

The CDR3, as DNA: TGCGCCAGCAGGGAGGAAGCTAATTCACCCCTCCACTTT. Translated: CASREEANSPLHF. The chain recombines TRBV10-2 with TRBJ1-6; no definite D call. V lost 6 bases and J 6 bases, leaving 9 bases between the germline ends. This CDR3 contains 13 residues. CDR1 and CDR2 from the germline V gene are WSHSY and SAAADI.

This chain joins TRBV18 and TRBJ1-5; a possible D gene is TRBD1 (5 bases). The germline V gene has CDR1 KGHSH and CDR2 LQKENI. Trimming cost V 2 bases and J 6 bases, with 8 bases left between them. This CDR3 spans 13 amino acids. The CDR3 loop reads CASSPGDGQPQHF. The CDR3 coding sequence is TGTGCCAGCTCACCAGGGGACGGTCAGCCCCAGCATTTT. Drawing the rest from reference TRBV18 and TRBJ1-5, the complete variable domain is NAGVMQNPRHLVRRRGQEARLRCSPMKGHSHVYWYRQLPEEGLKFMVYLQKENIIDESGMPKERFSAEFPKEGPSILRIQQVVRGDSAAYFCASSPGDGQPQHFGDGTRLSIL.

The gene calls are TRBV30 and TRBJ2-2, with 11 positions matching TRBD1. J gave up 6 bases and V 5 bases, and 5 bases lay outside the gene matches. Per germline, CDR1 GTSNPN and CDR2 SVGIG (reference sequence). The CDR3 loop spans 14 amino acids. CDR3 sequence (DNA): TGTGCCTGGGGCCGGGACAGGGGGGCCGGGGAGCTGTTTTTT. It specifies CAWGRDRGAGELFF.

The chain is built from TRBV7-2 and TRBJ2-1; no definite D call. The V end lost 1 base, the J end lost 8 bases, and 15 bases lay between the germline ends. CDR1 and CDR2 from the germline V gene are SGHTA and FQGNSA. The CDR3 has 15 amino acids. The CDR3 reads CASSLGSLLDDEQFF. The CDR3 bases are TGTGCCAGCAGCTTAGGGTCCCTCTTGGACGATGAGCAGTTCTTC.

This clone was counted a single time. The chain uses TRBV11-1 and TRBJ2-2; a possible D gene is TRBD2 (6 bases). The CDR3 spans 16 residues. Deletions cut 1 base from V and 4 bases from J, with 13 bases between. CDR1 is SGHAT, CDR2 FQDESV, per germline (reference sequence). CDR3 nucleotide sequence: TGTGCCAGCAGCTTAGGCCACGGGAGCCCCACCGGGGAGCTGTTTTTT. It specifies CASSLGHGSPTGELFF.

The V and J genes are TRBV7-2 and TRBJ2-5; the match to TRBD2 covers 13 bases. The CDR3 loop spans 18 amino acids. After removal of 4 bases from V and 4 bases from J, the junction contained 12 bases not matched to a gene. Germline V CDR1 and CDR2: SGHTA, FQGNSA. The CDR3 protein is CASSSRTSGGPWAETQYF. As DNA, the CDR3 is TGTGCCAGCAGCTCCAGGACTAGCGGGGGCCCGTGGGCAGAGACCCAGTACTTC.

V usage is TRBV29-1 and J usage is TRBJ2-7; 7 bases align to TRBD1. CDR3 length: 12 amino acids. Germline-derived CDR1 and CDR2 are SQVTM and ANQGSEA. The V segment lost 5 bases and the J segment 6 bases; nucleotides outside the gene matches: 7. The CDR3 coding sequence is TGCAGCGTTCGTAGAAACAGGGGCGAGCAGTACTTC. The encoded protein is CSVRRNRGEQYF.

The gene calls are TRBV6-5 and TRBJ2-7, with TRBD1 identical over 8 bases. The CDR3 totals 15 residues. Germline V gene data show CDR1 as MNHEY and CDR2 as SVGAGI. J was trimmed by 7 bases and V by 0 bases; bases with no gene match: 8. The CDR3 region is CASSYSGQGAREQYF. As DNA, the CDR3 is TGTGCCAGCAGTTACTCGGGCCAGGGGGCTCGGGAGCAGTACTTC.

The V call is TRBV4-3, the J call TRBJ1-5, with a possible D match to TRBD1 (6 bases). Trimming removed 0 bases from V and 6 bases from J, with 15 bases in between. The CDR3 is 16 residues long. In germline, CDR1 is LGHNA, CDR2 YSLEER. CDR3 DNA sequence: TGCGCCAGCAGCCAAGATAGAATTGGGGGCGGTCAGCCCCAGCATTTT. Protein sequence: CASSQDRIGGGQPQHF.